This T cell receptor beta chain is from a study of T cell responses to AZD1222 COVID-19 vaccine. Study results and caveats: Once two AZD1222 doses were given, Spike-specific TCR breadth and depth went up. Seropositive status at baseline applied to only a handful of AZD1222 recipients. Clonal diversity may have been underestimated, and the donors were mostly white British, with more females than males.

TCRdb's table, derived via immunoSEQ multiplex PCR, lists solely in-frame clones and lacks some. The table lists 120,000 or so clones, roughly 91% of them singletons, with roughly 6.9% in the top ten. V dropped 0 bases and J dropped 4 bases, with 10 bases sitting between them. Germline CDR1 SGHRS, CDR2 YFSETQ. This CDR3 comprises 14 residues. Comments on this clone: Its specificity is unknown.

This chain uses TRBV5-1 with TRBJ2-5; TRBD1 is a possible D gene (5 bases). The source material was peripheral blood, sampled 28 days after the second AZD1222 dose. The sequence was obtained from an adult who received the AZD1222 COVID-19 vaccine. The chain's CDR3 is CASSLADRLETQYF. CDR3 bases: TGCGCCAGCAGCTTGGCTGACAGATTAGAGACCCAGTACTTC.